The TCR beta chain described here comes from a study of radiotherapy plus CTLA-4 blockade in lung cancer. The wider study: 18% of patients responded objectively, and around 32% achieved disease control.

Study observations and caveats: Per reports, early blood T cell clone dynamics, plus interferon-beta, forecast response most strongly. TCR clones of tumor origin grew in blood after radiotherapy plus ipilimumab.

The method was immunoSEQ multiplex PCR; TCRdb's version includes in-frame clones alone and lacks a portion of them. The sample shows around 100,000 clones, roughly 77% of them seen only once. It was focal radiation plus CTLA-4 blockade with ipilimumab that patients with chemo-refractory metastatic non-small-cell lung cancer received. Germline loops: CDR1 SGHRS, CDR2 YFSETQ. V was shortened by 0 bases and J by 5 bases, with 9 bases between the two germline ends. This CDR3 is built from 15 residues. Turning to this clone: Antigen specificity is unknown. The same CDR3 arises from other DNA sequences in this sample as well.

The chain employs TRBV5-1 and TRBJ1-6; maybe TRBD1 (5 bases). The material sequenced was peripheral blood, taken from a patient treated with radiotherapy plus ipilimumab. This clonotype was sampled from a human donor with non-small cell lung cancer that progressed on radiotherapy plus ipilimumab. Some clones in this sample may be carry-over from other donors' samples. For the CDR3, the DNA is TGCGCCAGCAGCTTGGAGGGGATAGATAATTCACCCCTCCACTTT. Translation gives CASSLEGIDNSPLHF. Full variable domain (remainder filled in from reference TRBV5-1 and TRBJ1-6): KAGVTQTPRYLIKTRGQQVTLSCSPISGHRSVSWYQQTPGQGLQFLFEYFSETQRNKGNFPGRFSGRQFSNSRSEMNVSTLELGDSALYLCASSLEGIDNSPLHFGNGTRLTVT.